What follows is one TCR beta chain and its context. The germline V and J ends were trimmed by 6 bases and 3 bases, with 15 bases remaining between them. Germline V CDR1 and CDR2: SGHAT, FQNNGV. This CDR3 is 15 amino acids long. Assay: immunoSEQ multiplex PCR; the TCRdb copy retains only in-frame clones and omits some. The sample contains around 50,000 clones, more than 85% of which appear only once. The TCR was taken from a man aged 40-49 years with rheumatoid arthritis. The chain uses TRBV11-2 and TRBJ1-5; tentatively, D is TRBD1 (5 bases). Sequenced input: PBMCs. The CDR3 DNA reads TGTGCCAGCAGTTCTATAGGGGCGGACAATCAGCCCCAGCATTTT. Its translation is CASSSIGADNQPQHF.